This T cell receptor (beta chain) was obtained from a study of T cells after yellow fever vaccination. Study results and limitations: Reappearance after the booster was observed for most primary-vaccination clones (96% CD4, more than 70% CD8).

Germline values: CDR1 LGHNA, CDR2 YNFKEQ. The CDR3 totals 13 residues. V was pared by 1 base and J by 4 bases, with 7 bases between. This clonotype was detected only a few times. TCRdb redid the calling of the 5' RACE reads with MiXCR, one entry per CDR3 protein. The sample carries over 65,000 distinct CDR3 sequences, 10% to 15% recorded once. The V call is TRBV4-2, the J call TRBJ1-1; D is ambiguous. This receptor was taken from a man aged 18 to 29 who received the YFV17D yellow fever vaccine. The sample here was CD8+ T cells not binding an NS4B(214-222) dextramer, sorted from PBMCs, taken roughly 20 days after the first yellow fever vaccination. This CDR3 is CASSQGEATEAFF. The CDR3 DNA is TGTGCCAGCAGCCAAGGGGAGGCCACTGAAGCTTTCTTT.